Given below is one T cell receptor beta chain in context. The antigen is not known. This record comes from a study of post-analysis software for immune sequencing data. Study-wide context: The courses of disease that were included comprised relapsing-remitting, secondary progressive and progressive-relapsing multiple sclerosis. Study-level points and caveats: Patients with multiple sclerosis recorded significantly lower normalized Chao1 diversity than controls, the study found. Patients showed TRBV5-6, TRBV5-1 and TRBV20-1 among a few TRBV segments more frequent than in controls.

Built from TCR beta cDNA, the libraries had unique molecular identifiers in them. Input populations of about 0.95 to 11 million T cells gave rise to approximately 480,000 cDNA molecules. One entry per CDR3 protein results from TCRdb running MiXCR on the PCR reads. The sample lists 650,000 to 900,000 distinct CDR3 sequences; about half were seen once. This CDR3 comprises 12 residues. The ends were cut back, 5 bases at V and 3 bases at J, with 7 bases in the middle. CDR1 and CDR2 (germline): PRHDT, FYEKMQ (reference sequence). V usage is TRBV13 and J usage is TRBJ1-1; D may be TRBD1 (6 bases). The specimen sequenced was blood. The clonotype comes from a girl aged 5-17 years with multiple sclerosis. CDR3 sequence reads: CASSGQYTEAFF. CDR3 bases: TGTGCCAGCAGCGGACAGTACACTGAAGCTTTCTTT.